These 19 T cell receptor beta chains were all obtained from the same sample, sequenced in a study of shared clonotypes between healthy human individuals. Measured with immunoSEQ multiplex PCR; TCRdb has only the in-frame clones, and not every one. The sample contains more than 2,000,000 clones, over 85% of which appear only once. The sample taken for sequencing was naive CD4+ T cells from PBMCs. Subset denoted: CD45RA+ positively selected. The receptors derive from a man aged 18 to 29 in good health. Some clones in this sample may be carry-over from other donors' samples.

The gene calls are TRBV27 and TRBJ2-1; no definite D call. Germline CDR1 reads MNHEY; CDR2 reads SMNVEV (reference sequence). The CDR3 extends over 13 amino acids. V was trimmed by 2 bases and J by 10 bases, leaving 12 bases between them. CDR3 amino acids: CASSLIDTVEQFF. The CDR3 DNA is TGTGCCAGCAGTTTAATAGACACGGTGGAGCAGTTCTTC.

Details on this clone: Different DNA sequences within this sample yield the same CDR3. The chain recombines TRBV18 with TRBJ2-5; D is ambiguous. The CDR3 is 12 residues long. Germline CDR1 and CDR2: KGHSH and LQKENI. V was clipped by 3 bases and J by 5 bases, with 7 bases between them. CDR3 nucleotides: TGTGCCAGCTCACCGTCCGTGGAGACCCAGTACTTC. Translating it yields CASSPSVETQYF.

The chain links TRBV28 to TRBJ2-3; 10 positions agree with TRBD2. With V trimmed by 3 bases and J by 2 bases, 8 bases remained unmatched. The CDR3 is 17 residues long. CDR1 is MDHEN, CDR2 SYDVKM, per germline. This CDR3 reads CASSLRSGTSATDTQYF. Here the CDR3 DNA reads TGTGCCAGCAGTTTGCGTTCCGGGACTAGCGCCACAGATACGCAGTATTTT.

The gene calls are TRBV4-1 and TRBJ2-5; no reliable D call. The CDR3 runs to 15 residues. With 0 bases removed from V and 5 bases from J, the gap between germline ends came to 13 bases. The V gene's germline CDR1 is MGHRA and CDR2 YSYEKL. The CDR3: CASSQESRRWETQYF. The CDR3 DNA follows: TGCGCCAGCAGCCAAGAGAGCAGGAGATGGGAGACCCAGTACTTC.

The chain combines TRBV5-1 with TRBJ2-7; 9 positions match TRBD2. Germline CDR1 and CDR2: SGHRS and YFSETQ. CDR3 length: 15 residues. The V segment lost 3 bases and the J segment 4 bases; nucleotides outside the gene matches: 8. CDR3 coding DNA: TGCGCCAGCAGCTCTACCGGGACTAGCATGTACGAGCAGTACTTC. It is translated as CASSSTGTSMYEQYF.

The chain couples TRBV18 to TRBJ2-5, with 9 bases that match TRBD1. Losses at the gene ends were 6 bases for V and 5 bases for J; bases not matched to a gene: 7. Germline assignment: CDR1 KGHSH and CDR2 LQKENI. The CDR3 is 14 residues long. CDR3 sequence reads: CASSQGQGGETQYF. The CDR3 nucleotides read TGTGCCAGCTCCCAGGGACAGGGAGGGGAGACCCAGTACTTC. The full variable domain, in which reference TRBV18 and TRBJ2-5 provide the parts outside the CDR3, is NAGVMQNPRHLVRRRGQEARLRCSPMKGHSHVYWYRQLPEEGLKFMVYLQKENIIDESGMPKERFSAEFPKEGPSILRIQQVVRGDSAAYFCASSQGQGGETQYFGPGTRLLVL.

Concerning this clone itself: Additional DNA sequences in this sample encode the identical CDR3. This chain links TRBV4-1 with TRBJ2-7, with TRBD1 identical over 8 bases. The CDR3 is 14 residues long. J lost 4 bases, V lost 4 bases, and 6 bases had no gene match. Germline V lookup: CDR1 MGHRA, CDR2 YSYEKL. The CDR3 region is CASSPGQGNYEQYF. The CDR3 DNA is TGCGCCAGCAGCCCCGGACAGGGAAATTACGAGCAGTACTTC.

Concerning this clone itself: The sample contains more than one DNA sequence encoding this CDR3. CDR3 protein: CASSLGQGIGEQYF. The CDR3 nucleotides are TGTGCCAGCAGCTTAGGACAGGGGATCGGGGAGCAGTACTTC. The V and J genes are TRBV7-9 and TRBJ2-7; 8 bases align to TRBD1. CDR3 length: 14 amino acids. The V and J ends lost 1 base and 7 bases, in that order; junction bases with no gene match: 6. Germline values: CDR1 SEHNR, CDR2 FQNEAQ (reference sequence).

The chain links TRBV19 to TRBJ1-5; 7 bases align to TRBD1. Germline CDR1 and CDR2: LNHDA and SQIVND (reference sequence). J was trimmed by 3 bases and V by 6 bases; bases with no gene match: 5. This CDR3 spans 14 amino acids. The CDR3: CASRGTAINQPQHF. The CDR3 coding sequence is TGTGCCAGTAGGGGGACAGCGATCAATCAGCCCCAGCATTTT.

This clone was seen just once. The chain uses TRBV9 and TRBJ2-2; D gene unclear. Germline CDR1 and CDR2: SGDLS and YYNGEE. This CDR3 has 13 amino acids. V lost 0 bases and J lost 5, with 5 bases in between. In DNA form, the CDR3 reads TGTGCCAGCAGCGTAGGGACGACCGGGGAGCTGTTTTTT. Protein product: CASSVGTTGELFF.

The chain is built from TRBV4-1 and TRBJ2-5, with 7 bases lining up with TRBD2. The CDR3 spans 19 residues. V gave up 0 bases and J gave up 1 base; unmatched junction bases: 14. CDR1 and CDR2 (germline): MGHRA, YSYEKL. The CDR3 nucleotides read TGCGCCAGCAGCCAAGATTTATCCCGGGCAAGCGGGGCCCAAGAGACCCAGTACTTC. This gives the protein CASSQDLSRASGAQETQYF.

Of note for this clone: The sample contains more than one DNA sequence encoding this CDR3. The CDR3, as DNA: TGTGCCAGCAGAGGGTCCGGCTACGAGCAGTACTTC. This encodes CASRGSGYEQYF. The chain couples TRBV28 to TRBJ2-7, with D unresolved. The CDR3 extends over 12 amino acids. V dropped 6 bases and J dropped 3 bases, with 9 bases sitting between them. CDR1 is MDHEN and CDR2 is SYDVKM in the germline V gene. Variable domain in full (rest from reference TRBV28 and TRBJ2-7): DVKVTQSSRYLVKRTGEKVFLECVQDMDHENMFWYRQDPGLGLRLIYFSYDVKMKEKGDIPEGYSVSREKKERFSLILESASTNQTSMYLCASRGSGYEQYFGPGTRLTVT.

With regard to this clone: The sample holds other DNA sequences that translate to the same CDR3. The rearrangement uses TRBV7-2 and TRBJ2-3; no reliable D call. The V end lost 5 bases, the J end lost 2 bases, and 5 bases lay between the germline ends. The CDR3 is made up of 12 amino acids. The germline gives CDR1 SGHTA, CDR2 FQGNSA. The CDR3 is CASSATTDTQYF. Written as DNA, the CDR3 is TGTGCCAGCAGCGCAACCACAGATACGCAGTATTTT.

The genes are TRBV7-9 and TRBJ1-2, with 7 bases aligning to TRBD1. The V gene's germline CDR1 is SEHNR and CDR2 FQNEAQ (reference sequence). Trimming removed 1 base from V and 8 bases from J; junction bases left unmatched: 7. CDR3 length: 14 amino acids. The CDR3 nucleotides read TGTGCCAGCAGCTTAGAGGCAGGGGGAGGAGGCTACACCTTC. Its translation is CASSLEAGGGGYTF. The whole variable domain, filled in from reference TRBV7-9 and TRBJ1-2, reads DTGVSQNPRHKITKRGQNVTFRCDPISEHNRLYWYRQTLGQGPEFLTYFQNEAQLEKSRLLSDRFSAERPKGSFSTLEIQRTEQGDSAMYLCASSLEAGGGGYTFGSGTRLTVV.

The CDR3 region is CASSLGGGDSYEQYF. DNA of the CDR3: TGTGCCAGCAGCTTAGGAGGCGGGGATTCCTACGAGCAGTACTTC. The gene calls are TRBV11-2 and TRBJ2-7; tentative D call: TRBD2 (6 bases). The germline CDR1 and CDR2 sequences are SGHAT and FQNNGV. CDR3 size: 15 residues. The V end was cut by 1 base, the J end by 1 base, with 11 bases between.

The chain is built from TRBV6-5 and TRBJ2-7; D uncertain. CDR1 and CDR2 from the germline V gene are MNHEY and SVGAGI. V lost 4 bases and J lost 2, with 12 bases in between. This CDR3 has 14 amino acids. For the CDR3, the DNA is TGTGCCAGCAGTTTCAACAGAAACCCCTACGAGCAGTACTTC. Its protein product is CASSFNRNPYEQYF.

CDR3 nucleotide sequence: TGCGCCAGCAGTCAATCTAGGGGCAGGGATATTGAAGCTTTCTTT. Its protein product is CASSQSRGRDIEAFF. The rearrangement uses TRBV23-1 and TRBJ1-1; maybe TRBD1 (5 bases). TRBV23-1 is placed among ORFs of uncertain function. V dropped 0 bases and J dropped 7 bases, with 15 bases sitting between them. The CDR3 sequence is 15 residues long.

The chain couples TRBV5-1 to TRBJ2-5; TRBD2 agrees at 11 bases. This CDR3 comprises 17 residues. Germline-derived CDR1 and CDR2 are SGHRS and YFSETQ. V gave up 1 base and J gave up 5 bases; unmatched junction bases: 10. CDR3 loop: CASSLKVAGGIGETQYF. CDR3 DNA sequence: TGCGCCAGCAGCTTGAAAGTAGCGGGAGGGATCGGGGAGACCCAGTACTTC.

V is TRBV9 and J is TRBJ2-3; 9 nucleotides align to TRBD2. With 5 bases clipped from V and 7 bases from J, the junction kept 11 bases outside the gene matches. Germline lookup yields CDR1 SGDLS and CDR2 YYNGEE. The CDR3 contains 15 residues. The CDR3 DNA reads as TGTGCCAGCAGGATGGGAGCTAGCGGGGATAATACGCAGTATTTT. Amino acids: CASRMGASGDNTQYF. Supplemented by reference TRBV9 and TRBJ2-3, the full variable domain reads DSGVTQTPKHLITATGQRVTLRCSPRSGDLSVYWYQQSLDQGLQFLIQYYNGEERAKGNILERFSAQQFPDLHSELNLSSLELGDSALYFCASRMGASGDNTQYFGPGTRLTVL.